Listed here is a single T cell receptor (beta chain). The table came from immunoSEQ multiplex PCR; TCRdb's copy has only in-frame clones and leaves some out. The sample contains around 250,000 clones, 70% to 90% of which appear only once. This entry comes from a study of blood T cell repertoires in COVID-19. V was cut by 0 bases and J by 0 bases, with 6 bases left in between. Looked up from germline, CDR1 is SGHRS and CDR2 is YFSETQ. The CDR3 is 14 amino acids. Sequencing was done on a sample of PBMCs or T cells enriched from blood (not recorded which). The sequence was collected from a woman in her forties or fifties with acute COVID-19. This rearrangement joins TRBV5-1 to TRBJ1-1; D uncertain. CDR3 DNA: TGCGCCAGCAGCTTGGGGGGAGTGAACACTGAAGCTTTCTTT. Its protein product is CASSLGGVNTEAFF. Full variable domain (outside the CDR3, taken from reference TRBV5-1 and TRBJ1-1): KAGVTQTPRYLIKTRGQQVTLSCSPISGHRSVSWYQQTPGQGLQFLFEYFSETQRNKGNFPGRFSGRQFSNSRSEMNVSTLELGDSALYLCASSLGGVNTEAFFGQGTRLTVV.